The clone carrying this T cell receptor (beta chain) was detected ten times or more. Its antigen is unidentified. This CDR3 is 14 amino acids long. Germline assignment: CDR1 SGHTA and CDR2 FQGNSA. V was pared by 4 bases and J by 9 bases, with 8 bases of the junction left unmatched. This sample was taken from a study of T cell repertoires in cytomegalovirus infection. Study-level information: TCR beta signatures that were public indicated CMV infection and matching HLA type.

Study conclusions and caveats: What dominated the ex vivo response were HLA-C-restricted CMV-specific TCR beta clonotypes.

TCRdb recomputed calls from the reads with MiXCR, one row per CDR3 protein. The sample consists of 510,000 or so distinct CDR3 sequences, more than 20% of them appearing once. V is TRBV7-2 and J is TRBJ2-3, with 9 bases aligning to TRBD2. Sequencing was done on a sample of PBMCs. The TCR was taken from a human donor in good health (CMV status not recorded). Some clones in this sample may be carry-over from other donors' samples. The DNA of the CDR3 is TGTGCCAGCAGCTCCCCGGGACTAGCCCAAACGCAGTATTTT. Amino acids: CASSSPGLAQTQYF. Full variable domain (remainder filled in from reference TRBV7-2 and TRBJ2-3): GAGVSQSPSNKVTEKGKDVELRCDPISGHTALYWYRQSLGQGLEFLIYFQGNSAPDKSGLPSDRFSAERTGGSVSTLTIQRTQQEDSAVYLCASSSPGLAQTQYFGPGTRLTVL.